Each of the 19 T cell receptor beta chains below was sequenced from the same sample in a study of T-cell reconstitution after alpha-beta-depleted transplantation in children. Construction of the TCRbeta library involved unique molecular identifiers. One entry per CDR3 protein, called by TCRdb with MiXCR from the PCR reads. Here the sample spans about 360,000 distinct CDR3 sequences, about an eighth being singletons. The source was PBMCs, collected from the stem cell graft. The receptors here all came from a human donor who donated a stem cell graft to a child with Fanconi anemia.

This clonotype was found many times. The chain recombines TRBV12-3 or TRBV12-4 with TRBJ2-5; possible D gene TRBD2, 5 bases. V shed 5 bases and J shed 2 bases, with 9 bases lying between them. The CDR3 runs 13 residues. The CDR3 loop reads CASSRGFQETQYF. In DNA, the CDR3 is TGTGCCAGCAGTCGGGGTTTTCAAGAGACCCAGTACTTC.

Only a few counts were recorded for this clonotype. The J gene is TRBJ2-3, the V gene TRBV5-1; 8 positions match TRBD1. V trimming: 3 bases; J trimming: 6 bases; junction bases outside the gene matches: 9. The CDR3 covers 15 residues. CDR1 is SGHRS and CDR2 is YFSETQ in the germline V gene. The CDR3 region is CASSSGTGQSDTQYF. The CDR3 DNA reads TGCGCCAGCAGCTCGGGGACAGGACAATCCGATACGCAGTATTTT.

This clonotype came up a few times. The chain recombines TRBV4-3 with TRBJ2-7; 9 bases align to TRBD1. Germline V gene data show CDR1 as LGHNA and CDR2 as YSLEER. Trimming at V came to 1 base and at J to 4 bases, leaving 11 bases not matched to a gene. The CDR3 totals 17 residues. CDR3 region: CASSQGLQGASLYEQYF. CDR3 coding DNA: TGCGCCAGCAGCCAAGGCCTACAGGGGGCGTCCTTATACGAGCAGTACTTC.

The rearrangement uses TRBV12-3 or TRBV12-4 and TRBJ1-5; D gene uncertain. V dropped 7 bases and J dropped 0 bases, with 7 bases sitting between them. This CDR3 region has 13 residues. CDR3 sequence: CASTRDSNQPQHF. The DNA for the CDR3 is TGTGCCAGCACCCGGGATAGCAATCAGCCCCAGCATTTT.

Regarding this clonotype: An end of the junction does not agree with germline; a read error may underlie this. In DNA form, the CDR3 reads TGCGCCAGCAGCATATCCGTACAGGGGAACTCTGAAGCTTTCTTT. It codes for CASSISVQGNSEAFF. The V call is TRBV5-1, the J call TRBJ1-1, with 7 bases identical to TRBD1. This CDR3 is 15 amino acids long. Germline V CDR1 and CDR2: SGHRS, YFSETQ.

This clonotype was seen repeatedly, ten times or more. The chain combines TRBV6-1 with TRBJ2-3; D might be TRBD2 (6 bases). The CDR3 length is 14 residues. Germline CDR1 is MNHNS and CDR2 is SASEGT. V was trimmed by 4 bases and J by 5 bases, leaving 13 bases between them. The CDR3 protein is CASSGSGRRDTQYF. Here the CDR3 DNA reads TGTGCCAGCAGTGGGAGCGGGCGGAGAGATACGCAGTATTTT.

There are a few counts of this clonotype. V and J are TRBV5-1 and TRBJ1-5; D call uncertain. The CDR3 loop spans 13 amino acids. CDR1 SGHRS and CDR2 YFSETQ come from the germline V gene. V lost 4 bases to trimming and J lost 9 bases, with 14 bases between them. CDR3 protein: CASSAEVEGPQHF. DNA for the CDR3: TGCGCCAGCAGCGCGGAGGTGGAGGGGCCCCAGCATTTT.

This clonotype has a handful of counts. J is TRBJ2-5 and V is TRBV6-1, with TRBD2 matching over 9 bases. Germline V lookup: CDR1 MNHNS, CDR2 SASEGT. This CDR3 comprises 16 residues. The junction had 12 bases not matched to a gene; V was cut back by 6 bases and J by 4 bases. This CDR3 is CASSRGGLAEGETQYF. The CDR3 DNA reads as TGTGCCAGCAGCCGTGGGGGACTAGCCGAGGGAGAGACCCAGTACTTC.

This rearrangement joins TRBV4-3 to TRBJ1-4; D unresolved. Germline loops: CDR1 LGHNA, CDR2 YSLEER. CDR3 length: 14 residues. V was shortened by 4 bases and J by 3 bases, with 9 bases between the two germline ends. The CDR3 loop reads CASSRERANEKLFF. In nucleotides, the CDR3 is TGCGCCAGCAGCCGTGAGCGGGCTAATGAAAAACTGTTTTTT.

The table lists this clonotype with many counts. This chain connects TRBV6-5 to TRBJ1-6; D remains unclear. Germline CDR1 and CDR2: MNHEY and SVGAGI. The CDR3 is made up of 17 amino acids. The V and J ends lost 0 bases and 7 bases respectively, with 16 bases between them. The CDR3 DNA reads TGTGCCAGCAGTTACTCGTATCCAGGAGCGGGAAATTCACCCCTCCACTTT. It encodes CASSYSYPGAGNSPLHF.

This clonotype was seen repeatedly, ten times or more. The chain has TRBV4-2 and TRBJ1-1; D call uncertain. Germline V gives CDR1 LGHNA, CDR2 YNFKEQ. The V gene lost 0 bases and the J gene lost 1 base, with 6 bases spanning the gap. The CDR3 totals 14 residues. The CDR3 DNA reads TGTGCCAGCAGCCAAGATTCGAGGAACACTGAAGCTTTCTTT. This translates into CASSQDSRNTEAFF.

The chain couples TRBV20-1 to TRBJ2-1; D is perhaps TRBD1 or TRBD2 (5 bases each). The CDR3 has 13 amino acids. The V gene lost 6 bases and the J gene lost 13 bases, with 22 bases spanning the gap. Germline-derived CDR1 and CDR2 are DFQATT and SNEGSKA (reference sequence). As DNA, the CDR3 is TGCAGTGCCTACCACCGGGACCCAGAGGGACAGTTCTTC. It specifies CSAYHRDPEGQFF.

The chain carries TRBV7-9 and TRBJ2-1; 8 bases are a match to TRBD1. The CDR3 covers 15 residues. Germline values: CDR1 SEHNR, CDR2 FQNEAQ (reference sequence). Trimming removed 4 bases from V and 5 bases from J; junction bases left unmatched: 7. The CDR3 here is CASSSRTGRHNEQFF. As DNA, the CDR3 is TGTGCCAGCAGCTCCAGGACAGGGAGGCACAATGAGCAGTTCTTC.

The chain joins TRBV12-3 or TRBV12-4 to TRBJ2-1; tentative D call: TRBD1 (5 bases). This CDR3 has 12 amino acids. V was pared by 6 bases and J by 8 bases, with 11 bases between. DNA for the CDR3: TGTGCCAGCAGACTCAGGGTGGATGAGCAGTTCTTC. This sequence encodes CASRLRVDEQFF.

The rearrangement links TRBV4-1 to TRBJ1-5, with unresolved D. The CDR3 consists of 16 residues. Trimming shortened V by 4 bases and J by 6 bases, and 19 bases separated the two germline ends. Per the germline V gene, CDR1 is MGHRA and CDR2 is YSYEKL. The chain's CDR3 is CASSRDVRLDGQPQHF. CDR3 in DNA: TGCGCCAGCAGCCGCGACGTAAGACTGGACGGTCAGCCCCAGCATTTT.

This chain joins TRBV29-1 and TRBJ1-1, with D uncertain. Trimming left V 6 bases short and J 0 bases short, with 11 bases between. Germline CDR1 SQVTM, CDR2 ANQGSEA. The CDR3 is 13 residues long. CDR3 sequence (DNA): TGCAGCGTATGCACGGGTATGAACACTGAAGCTTTCTTT. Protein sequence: CSVCTGMNTEAFF.

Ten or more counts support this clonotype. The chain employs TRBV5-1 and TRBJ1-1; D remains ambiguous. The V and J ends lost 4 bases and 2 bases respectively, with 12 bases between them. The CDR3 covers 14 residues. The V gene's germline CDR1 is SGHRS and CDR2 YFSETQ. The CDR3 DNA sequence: TGCGCCAGCAGCACCGGATGGGGAAACACTGAAGCTTTCTTT. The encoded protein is CASSTGWGNTEAFF.

The CDR3 here is CASSEVGDTQYF. DNA for the CDR3: TGTGCCAGCAGTGAAGTCGGGGATACGCAGTATTTT. The rearrangement links TRBV6-1 to TRBJ2-3; D is unclear. V lost 1 base to trimming and J lost 6 bases, with 5 bases between them. Germline V lookup: CDR1 MNHNS, CDR2 SASEGT. CDR3 length equals 12 residues.

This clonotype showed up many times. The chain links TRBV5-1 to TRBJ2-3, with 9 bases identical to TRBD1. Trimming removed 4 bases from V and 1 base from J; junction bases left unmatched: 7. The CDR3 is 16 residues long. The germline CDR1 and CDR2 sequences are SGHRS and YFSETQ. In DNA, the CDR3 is TGCGCCAGCAGCCCAACACACAGGGGGCGCACAGATACGCAGTATTTT. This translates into CASSPTHRGRTDTQYF.